The rows below give T cell receptor beta chains drawn from one sample of a study of cytotoxic CD8 clonotypes in ibrutinib-treated CLL. The table came from immunoSEQ multiplex PCR; TCRdb's copy has only in-frame clones and leaves some out. The sample has about 140,000 clones, approximately 75% seen once. Material: PBMCs, obtained after 12 months of ibrutinib treatment. These receptor sequences come from a human donor with chronic lymphocytic leukemia. The CDR3 runs from the conserved cysteine through the conserved F or W. Fields, in order: D gene, clone size, J gene, V gene, CDR3 protein, CDR3 DNA. A D gene is named only where the DNA matches it firmly. Only some rows state a clone size, as once, few, many or a class for expanded clones.

>NA|NA|TRBJ1-2|TRBV6-6
CASSYSSANYGYTF
TGTGCCAGCAGTTACTCTTCGGCTAACTATGGCTACACCTTC
>NA|NA|TRBJ1-4|TRBV9
CASSPDLDFFPEKLFF
TGTGCCAGCAGCCCCGACTTGGATTTTTTTCCTGAAAAACTGTTTTTT
>TRBD1|NA|TRBJ2-4|TRBV27
CASSLLGQGARNIQYF
TGTGCCAGCAGTTTACTAGGACAGGGGGCTAGGAACATTCAGTACTTC
>NA|NA|TRBJ1-5|TRBV18
CASSRGGAGPQHF
TGTGCCAGCTCCCGGGGGGGTGCTGGGCCCCAGCATTTT
>NA|NA|TRBJ1-3|TRBV7-9
CASSRWKGDHSGNTIYF
TGTGCCAGCAGCCGATGGAAAGGGGATCACTCTGGAAACACCATATATTTT
>NA|NA|TRBJ1-5|TRBV28
CASSSGTQPGAQHF
TGTGCCAGCAGTTCGGGGACACAGCCAGGGGCCCAGCATTTT
>NA|NA|TRBJ1-5|TRBV28
CASSLTGRTNQPQHF
TGTGCCAGCAGTCTCACAGGGCGTACAAATCAGCCCCAGCATTTT
>NA|NA|TRBJ1-1|TRBV10-3
CAIRDGSLNTEAFF
TGTGCCATCAGGGACGGCAGCTTGAACACTGAAGCTTTCTTT
>TRBD1|NA|TRBJ1-1|TRBV28
CASSPAGTGPTLAFF
TGTGCCAGCAGCCCGGCCGGGACAGGGCCGACTCTCGCTTTCTTT
>NA|NA|TRBJ1-5|TRBV28
CASSLTYNQPQHF
TGTGCCAGCAGTTTGACTTACAATCAGCCCCAGCATTTT
>NA|NA|TRBJ1-5|TRBV2
CASSEAWWASGGGQPQHF
TGTGCCAGCAGTGAAGCGTGGTGGGCCTCCGGGGGAGGTCAGCCCCAGCATTTT
>TRBD1|NA|TRBJ2-1|TRBV5-1
CASSLTGGADEQFF
TGCGCCAGCAGCTTGACAGGGGGCGCGGATGAGCAGTTCTTC
>NA|NA|TRBJ2-7|TRBV11-1
CASSPWAVGRSYEQYF
TGTGCCAGCAGCCCTTGGGCGGTCGGGCGCTCCTACGAGCAGTACTTC
>NA|NA|TRBJ2-5|TRBV7-6
CASSITGPRGTQYF
TGTGCCAGCAGCATAACAGGGCCCCGGGGGACCCAGTACTTC
>NA|NA|TRBJ2-3|TRBV5-1
CASSEVGADTQYF
TGCGCCAGCAGCGAGGTGGGTGCGGATACGCAGTATTTT
>NA|NA|TRBJ2-1|TRBV5-1
CASSLSHANEQFF
TGCGCCAGCAGCTTGTCGCATGCCAATGAGCAGTTCTTC
>NA|once|TRBJ2-4|TRBV13
CASSLEDTPRNIQYF
TGTGCCAGCAGCTTAGAGGACACCCCGAGGAACATTCAGTACTTC
>NA|NA|TRBJ2-2|TRBV9
CASSLRGAGTGELFF
TGTGCCAGCAGCCTAAGAGGGGCGGGCACCGGGGAGCTGTTTTTT
>TRBD1|NA|TRBJ2-1|TRBV28
CASSFPGRQGRYNEQFF
TGTGCCAGCAGCTTTCCGGGCCGACAGGGGCGTTACAATGAGCAGTTCTTC
>NA|few|TRBJ1-2|TRBV7-9
CASSLGDVTNYGYTF
TGTGCCAGCAGCTTAGGGGATGTAACTAACTATGGCTACACCTTC
>NA|NA|TRBJ2-7|TRBV6-5
CASSHPGEVYEQYF
TGTGCCAGCAGTCACCCCGGGGAGGTCTACGAGCAGTACTTC
>NA|NA|TRBJ2-5|TRBV19
CASSPQGDPGETQYF
TGTGCCAGTAGTCCCCAGGGAGACCCAGGGGAGACCCAGTACTTC